This TCR beta chain was sequenced during a study of blood T cell repertoires in COVID-19. Across the whole study: COVID-19 samples collected from the United States, Italy and Spain covered acute and convalescent phases. PBMCs, B-cell-depleted T cells, or T cells were the source of the cDNA or gDNA that made up the material.

In the original workflow: Nucleated cell counts were estimated from reference gene primer amplification. Clones were sequenced by immunoSEQ multiplex PCR, and TCRdb holds only the in-frame ones, with some missing. V and J calls and clone size follow that table, whereas D and trimming were derived from the DNA. There are 300,000 to 400,000 clones in the sample; about 88% occur only once, and about 7.6% lies in the top ten. Germline CDR1 and CDR2: MGHRA and YSYEKL. The V end lost 4 bases, the J end lost 6 bases, and 21 bases lay between the germline ends. The CDR3 runs to 16 residues. The chain recombines TRBV4-1 with TRBJ1-1; tentative D call: TRBD1 (5 bases). The sample consisted of peripheral blood. The receptor's source is a woman aged 60-75 years with COVID-19, enrolled during active disease. The CDR3 DNA sequence: TGCGCCAGCAGCCTGACGGGGCGGGGCGGGTTCCCTGAAGCTTTCTTT. It encodes CASSLTGRGGFPEAFF.